A single sample is the source of the 29 T cell receptor beta chains below, sequenced in a study of identifying expanded T cells in peripheral blood. The protocol was immunoSEQ multiplex PCR, while the TCRdb copy is restricted to in-frame clones and leaves out a portion. The sample has approximately 75,000 clones; roughly 90% are singletons. Sequenced input: blood. These receptors were taken from a person between 18 and 69 years old in good health.

This clone is a singleton in its sample. Written as DNA, the CDR3 is TGTGCCAGCAGCTTCCAACAGGGGAATACCTACACCTTC. Residues: CASSFQQGNTYTF. This rearrangement joins TRBV11-2 to TRBJ1-2; 7 bases agree with TRBD1. CDR3 length equals 13 residues. J lost 10 bases, V lost 3 bases, and 8 bases had no gene match. Germline CDR1 is SGHAT and CDR2 is FQNNGV.

This clone was seen a handful of times. V usage is TRBV5-1 and J usage is TRBJ2-3; tentatively, D is TRBD1 (5 bases). Per germline, CDR1 SGHRS and CDR2 YFSETQ. CDR3 size: 15 residues. V lost 0 bases, J lost 0 bases, and 8 bases lay in between. The CDR3 coding sequence is TGCGCCAGCAGCTTGGACCAGGGAAGCACAGATACGCAGTATTTT. Protein: CASSLDQGSTDTQYF.

The CDR3 spells CASSESMSGTGGNEQYF. CDR3 in DNA: TGCGCCAGCAGTGAGTCGATGTCCGGGACAGGGGGTAACGAGCAGTACTTC. The chain employs TRBV10-2 and TRBJ2-7, with 11 positions matching TRBD1. The germline CDR1 and CDR2 sequences are WSHSY and SAAADI. The CDR3 covers 17 residues. Trimming at V came to 0 bases and at J to 5 bases, leaving 9 bases not matched to a gene.

The V gene is TRBV25-1, the J gene TRBJ2-5; possible D gene TRBD2, 5 bases. The germline V and J ends were trimmed by 3 bases and 4 bases, with 12 bases remaining between them. Germline-derived CDR1 and CDR2 are MGHDK and SYGVNS. The CDR3 spans 14 residues. As DNA, the CDR3 is TGTGCCAGCAGTGAGTTGGTAGGAGGAGAGACCCAGTACTTC. This gives the protein CASSELVGGETQYF.

In its sample, this clone was seen a few times. This chain joins TRBV25-1 and TRBJ2-4; maybe TRBD1 (5 bases). Germline CDR1 and CDR2: MGHDK and SYGVNS. This CDR3 is 13 amino acids long. Deletions cut 6 bases from V and 10 bases from J, with 16 bases between. The CDR3 DNA follows: TGTGCCAGCAGCTTGGGGTCTGGGGCTATTCAGTACTTC. Translated, it gives CASSLGSGAIQYF.

DNA of the CDR3: TGTGCCACTCCTGAGACCGGGACAGGGAGTTCCTATGGCTACACCTTC. It yields the protein CATPETGTGSSYGYTF. This rearrangement joins TRBV27 to TRBJ1-2; 9 positions agree with TRBD1. Germline V CDR1 and CDR2: MNHEY, SMNVEV (reference sequence). V lost 10 bases and J lost 4; bases outside the gene matches: 16. CDR3 length: 16 amino acids.

This rearrangement joins TRBV29-1 to TRBJ2-2, with 8 bases identical to TRBD1. The CDR3 is 13 amino acids. V shed 6 bases, J shed 6 bases, and the junction held 6 bases outside the gene matches. The germline V gene has CDR1 SQVTM and CDR2 ANQGSEA. The CDR3 bases are TGCAGCGTCCACCTGACAGGGGCCGGGGAGCTGTTTTTT. Translating it yields CSVHLTGAGELFF.

V and J are TRBV7-6 and TRBJ2-2; possible D gene TRBD1, 5 bases. Trimming left V 4 bases short and J 4 bases short, with 7 bases between. The CDR3 contains 13 residues. Germline V gene lookup returns CDR1 SGHVS and CDR2 FNYEAQ. DNA for the CDR3: TGTGCCAGCAGCTACAGGTCCACCGGGGAGCTGTTTTTT. Translating gives CASSYRSTGELFF. Full variable domain (rest looked up from reference TRBV7-6 and TRBJ2-2): GAGVSQSPRYKVTKRGQDVALRCDPISGHVSLYWYRQALGQGPEFLTYFNYEAQQDKSGLPNDRFSAERPEGSISTLTIQRTEQRDSAMYRCASSYRSTGELFFGEGSRLTVL.

The rearrangement uses TRBV2 and TRBJ2-7, with 9 bases that match TRBD1. The germline V gene encodes CDR1 SNHLY and CDR2 FYNNEI. This CDR3 contains 15 residues. Unmatched junction bases numbered 7, after V lost 7 bases and J lost 0 bases. CDR3 region: CASKVEGQGSYEQYF. Written as DNA, the CDR3 is TGTGCCAGCAAAGTCGAGGGACAGGGCTCCTACGAGCAGTACTTC.

The chain uses TRBV27 and TRBJ1-6, with TRBD1 as a possible D gene (6 bases). V was cut by 4 bases and J by 7 bases, with 8 bases left in between. The germline V gene encodes CDR1 MNHEY and CDR2 SMNVEV (reference sequence). The CDR3 contains 13 residues. CDR3 amino acids: CASSWQGNSPLHF. The CDR3 DNA reads TGTGCCAGCAGTTGGCAGGGGAATTCACCCCTCCACTTT.

This clone was observed once. CDR3 in amino acids: CASSPTPDRVNEKLFF. The DNA of the CDR3 is TGTGCCAGCAGCCCGACCCCGGACAGGGTTAATGAAAAACTGTTTTTT. The gene calls are TRBV7-8 and TRBJ1-4; 8 bases fit TRBD1. With 5 bases clipped from V and 4 bases from J, the junction kept 9 bases outside the gene matches. Germline-derived CDR1 and CDR2 are SGHVS and FQNEAQ. The CDR3 is made up of 16 amino acids.

V and J are TRBV7-8 and TRBJ1-2; D is undetermined. This CDR3 comprises 14 residues. CDR1 is SGHVS and CDR2 is FQNEAQ in the germline V gene. Between the trimmed V and J ends, which lost 3 bases and 4 bases, there was a span of 12 bases. This chain's CDR3 is CASSLFPPFYGYTF. In DNA, the CDR3 is TGTGCCAGCAGCTTGTTCCCTCCCTTCTATGGCTACACCTTC.

This clone was seen a handful of times. CDR3 in DNA: TGTGCCAGCAGCTTCGGCGGGGGAGAAGATGAGCAGTTCTTC. Its protein product is CASSFGGGEDEQFF. The gene calls are TRBV11-3 and TRBJ2-1, with 7 nucleotides matching TRBD2. V shed 3 bases and J 8 bases; nucleotides not matched to a gene: 7. The germline V gene encodes CDR1 SGHNT and CDR2 YENEEA. The CDR3 has 14 amino acids.

The chain recombines TRBV9 with TRBJ2-1; tentative D call: TRBD2 (6 bases). The CDR3 loop spans 18 amino acids. CDR1 and CDR2 from the germline V gene are SGDLS and YYNGEE. The ends were cut back, 2 bases at V and 1 base at J, with 19 bases in the middle. The CDR3 protein is CASSVEGAKGPSYNEQFF. CDR3 DNA sequence: TGTGCCAGCAGCGTGGAGGGAGCGAAAGGCCCATCCTACAATGAGCAGTTCTTC. Drawing the rest from reference TRBV9 and TRBJ2-1, the complete variable domain is DSGVTQTPKHLITATGQRVTLRCSPRSGDLSVYWYQQSLDQGLQFLIQYYNGEERAKGNILERFSAQQFPDLHSELNLSSLELGDSALYFCASSVEGAKGPSYNEQFFGPGTRLTVL.

This clone appeared once. The chain's CDR3 is CATSREVGETQYF. The CDR3 DNA reads as TGTGCCACCAGCAGAGAAGTGGGGGAGACCCAGTACTTC. V and J are TRBV15 and TRBJ2-5; D unresolved. Trimming removed 0 bases from V and 5 bases from J, with 7 bases in between. This CDR3 is built from 13 residues. Looked up from germline, CDR1 is LNHNV and CDR2 is YYDKDF (reference sequence).

The chain is built from TRBV6-6 and TRBJ2-1; the D gene is possibly TRBD2 (5 bases). Germline assignment: CDR1 MNHNY and CDR2 SVGAGI (reference sequence). V dropped 6 bases and J dropped 2 bases, with 11 bases sitting between them. The CDR3 is 14 amino acids. DNA for the CDR3: TGTGCCAGCAGCCCAGCGGAGCCCTACAATGAGCAGTTCTTC. Its protein is CASSPAEPYNEQFF.

The chain is built from TRBV6-5 and TRBJ2-1, with TRBD2 matching 11 bases. V lost 2 bases, J lost 7 bases, and 1 base stayed unmatched. CDR3 length: 14 residues. Germline V gene lookup returns CDR1 MNHEY and CDR2 SVGAGI. CDR3 coding DNA: TGTGCCAGCAGTTACGGGACTAGCGGAAATGAGCAGTTCTTC. This sequence encodes CASSYGTSGNEQFF.

The rearrangement joins TRBV7-2 to TRBJ2-6; 9 bases are shared with TRBD2. The ends lost 1 base at V and 19 bases at J; junction bases unmatched: 11. Per the germline V gene, CDR1 is SGHTA and CDR2 is FQGNSA. The CDR3 loop spans 14 amino acids. CDR3 sequence reads: CASSLGWTSVGRTF. CDR3 sequence (DNA): TGTGCCAGCAGCTTAGGCTGGACTAGCGTTGGCCGAACTTTC.

The rearrangement uses TRBV6-6 and TRBJ1-2, with D unresolved. Germline V gene sequence: CDR1 MNHNY, CDR2 SVGAGI (reference sequence). The CDR3 spans 13 residues. Trimming shortened V by 3 bases and J by 4 bases, and 9 bases separated the two germline ends. The CDR3 reads CASSYSEIYGYTF. DNA for the CDR3: TGTGCCAGCAGTTATTCTGAGATCTATGGCTACACCTTC.

V gene TRBV9 combines with J gene TRBJ2-1; 7 positions agree with TRBD1. Trimming at V came to 3 bases and at J to 2 bases, leaving 5 bases not matched to a gene. The CDR3 is made up of 15 amino acids. Germline CDR1 reads SGDLS; CDR2 reads YYNGEE. CDR3 in DNA: TGTGCCAGCAGCGCCCACAGGGGAGCCTACAATGAGCAGTTCTTC. It translates to CASSAHRGAYNEQFF.

CDR3 protein: CASSRTGTQYNQPQHF. The CDR3 bases are TGTGCCAGCAGTAGGACCGGGACACAGTACAATCAGCCCCAGCATTTT. This chain links TRBV27 with TRBJ1-5; perhaps TRBD1 as D (6 bases). The CDR3 consists of 16 residues. Germline V gene data show CDR1 as MNHEY and CDR2 as SMNVEV (reference sequence). V was cut by 5 bases and J by 3 bases, with 17 bases left in between.

The chain joins TRBV18 to TRBJ2-1, with no clear D. Germline CDR1 and CDR2: KGHSH and LQKENI. The CDR3 spans 15 residues. The V end lost 0 bases, the J end lost 12 bases, and 18 bases lay between the germline ends. Here the CDR3 reads CASSPPNSGPAAQFF. The DNA for the CDR3 is TGTGCCAGCTCACCACCCAACTCGGGTCCTGCCGCGCAGTTCTTC.

This chain joins TRBV6-6 and TRBJ2-7; D gene unclear. Germline CDR1 and CDR2: MNHNY and SVGAGI (reference sequence). The CDR3 is made up of 14 amino acids. The germline V and J ends were trimmed by 7 bases and 2 bases, with 15 bases remaining between them. The CDR3 reads CASIRDKGTYEQYF. The CDR3 DNA reads as TGTGCCAGCATCCGTGACAAAGGGACCTACGAGCAGTACTTC.

The gene calls are TRBV19 and TRBJ1-1; 9 nucleotides agree with TRBD1. The length of the CDR3 is 16 residues. CDR1 is LNHDA and CDR2 is SQIVND in the germline V gene (reference sequence). V gave up 4 bases and J gave up 1 base; unmatched junction bases: 7. The CDR3 nucleotides read TGTGCCAGTAGTACTCCTGGACAGGGGACGAACACTGAAGCTTTCTTT. Residues: CASSTPGQGTNTEAFF.

This chain links TRBV19 with TRBJ1-2; 10 nucleotides agree with TRBD1. Per germline, CDR1 LNHDA and CDR2 SQIVND (reference sequence). V trimming: 5 bases; J trimming: 2 bases; junction bases outside the gene matches: 5. The CDR3 runs 15 residues. The CDR3 DNA reads TGTGCCAGTAGTCCCGGGACAGGGGTGAACTATGGCTACACCTTC. It translates to CASSPGTGVNYGYTF.

V usage is TRBV19 and J usage is TRBJ2-4; 7 nucleotides align to TRBD2. This CDR3 has 17 amino acids. Trimming cost V 5 bases and J 4 bases; bases outside gene matches: 14. CDR1 is LNHDA and CDR2 is SQIVND in the germline V gene (reference sequence). Here the CDR3 reads CASSPRQGIAGKNIQYF. CDR3 coding DNA: TGTGCCAGTAGTCCCAGGCAGGGAATAGCGGGTAAAAACATTCAGTACTTC.

The chain couples TRBV28 to TRBJ1-5; D might be TRBD1 (6 bases). V gave up 2 bases and J gave up 6 bases, with 11 bases separating them. CDR3 length: 14 residues. The germline gives CDR1 MDHEN, CDR2 SYDVKM. This CDR3 reads CASSLGGAGQPQHF. CDR3 in DNA: TGTGCCAGCAGTTTAGGGGGCGCGGGTCAGCCCCAGCATTTT.

The chain is built from TRBV7-7 and TRBJ2-7; no definite D call. There are 13 residues in the CDR3. CDR1 is SSHAT and CDR2 is FNYEAQ in the germline V gene (reference sequence). The V and J ends lost 1 base and 0 bases respectively, with 4 bases between them. The CDR3 nucleotides read TGTGCCAGCAGCTTAGACGACTCCTACGAGCAGTACTTC. Translation: CASSLDDSYEQYF.

The CDR3 loop reads CASSPRQASYEQYF. The CDR3 DNA sequence: TGCGCCAGCAGCCCAAGGCAAGCCTCCTACGAGCAGTACTTC. V and J are TRBV4-1 and TRBJ2-7; D not resolved. Trimming stripped 4 bases from V and 0 bases from J, with 10 bases between. In germline, CDR1 is MGHRA, CDR2 YSYEKL. The CDR3 totals 14 residues.